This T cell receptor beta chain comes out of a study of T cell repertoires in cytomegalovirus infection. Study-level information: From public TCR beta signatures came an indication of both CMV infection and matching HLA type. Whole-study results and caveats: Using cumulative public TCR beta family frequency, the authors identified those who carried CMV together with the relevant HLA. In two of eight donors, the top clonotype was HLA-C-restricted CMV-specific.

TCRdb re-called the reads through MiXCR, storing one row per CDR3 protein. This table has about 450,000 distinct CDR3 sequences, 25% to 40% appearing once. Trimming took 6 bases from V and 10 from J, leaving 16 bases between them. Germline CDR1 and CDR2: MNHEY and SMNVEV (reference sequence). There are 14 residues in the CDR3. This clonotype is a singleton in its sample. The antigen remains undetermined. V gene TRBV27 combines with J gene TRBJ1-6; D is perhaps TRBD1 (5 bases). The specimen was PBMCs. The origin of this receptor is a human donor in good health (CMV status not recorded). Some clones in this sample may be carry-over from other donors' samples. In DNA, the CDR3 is TGTGCCAGCAGCCTGACAGTATTCGGGTCACCCCTCCACTTT. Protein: CASSLTVFGSPLHF.